This TCR beta chain was recovered during a study of blood T cell repertoires in COVID-19. Overall study: Samples came from the United States, Italy and Spain, spanning acute and convalescent COVID-19. From T cells, B-cell-depleted T cells, or PBMCs came the material, which was cDNA or gDNA.

The germline V and J ends were trimmed by 0 bases and 2 bases, with 8 bases remaining between them. The CDR3 runs to 14 residues. Germline loops: CDR1 SGHRS, CDR2 YFSETQ. In the authors' workflow: Amplification of reference gene primers was used by the study to estimate nucleated cell counts. Clones were read by immunoSEQ multiplex PCR, and TCRdb kept only the in-frame ones, dropping some. V and J calls and clone size are given by that table; D and trimming were obtained from the DNA. The data contain 95,000 to 150,000 clones, about four fifths of them singletons. This clone appeared once. The chain joins TRBV5-1 to TRBJ2-5, with D possibly TRBD1 on 5 matching bases. The sample consisted of peripheral blood. The sequence came from a human donor in a cohort sampled during active COVID-19. The CDR3 sequence: CASSLGQLQETQYF. The CDR3, as DNA: TGCGCCAGCAGCTTGGGACAGTTACAAGAGACCCAGTACTTC. The full variable domain, completed using reference TRBV5-1 and TRBJ2-5, is KAGVTQTPRYLIKTRGQQVTLSCSPISGHRSVSWYQQTPGQGLQFLFEYFSETQRNKGNFPGRFSGRQFSNSRSEMNVSTLELGDSALYLCASSLGQLQETQYFGPGTRLLVL.